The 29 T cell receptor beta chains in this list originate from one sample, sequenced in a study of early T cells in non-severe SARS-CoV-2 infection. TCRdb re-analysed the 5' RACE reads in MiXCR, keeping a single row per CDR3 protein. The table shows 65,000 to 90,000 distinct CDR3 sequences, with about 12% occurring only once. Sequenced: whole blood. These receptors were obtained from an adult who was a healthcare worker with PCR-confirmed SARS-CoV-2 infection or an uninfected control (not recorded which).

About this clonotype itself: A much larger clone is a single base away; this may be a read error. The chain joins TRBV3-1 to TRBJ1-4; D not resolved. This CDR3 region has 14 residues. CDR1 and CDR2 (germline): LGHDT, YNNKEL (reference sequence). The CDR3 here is CDSSQSADVEKLFF. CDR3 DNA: TGTGACAGCAGCCAATCAGCGGACGTTGAAAAACTGTTTTTT.

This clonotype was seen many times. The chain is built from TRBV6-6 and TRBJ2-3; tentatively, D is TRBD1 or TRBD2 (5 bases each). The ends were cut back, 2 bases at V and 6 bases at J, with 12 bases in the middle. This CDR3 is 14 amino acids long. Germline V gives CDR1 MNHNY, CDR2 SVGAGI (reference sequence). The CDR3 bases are TGTGCCAGCAGTTACGGGACCAACACGGATACGCAGTATTTT. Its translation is CASSYGTNTDTQYF.

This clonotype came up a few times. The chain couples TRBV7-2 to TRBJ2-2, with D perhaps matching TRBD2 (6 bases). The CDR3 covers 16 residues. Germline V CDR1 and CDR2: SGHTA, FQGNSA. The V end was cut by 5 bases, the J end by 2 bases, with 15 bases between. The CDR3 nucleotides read TGTGCCAGCAGCCGAGGCGGGATAGTTAACACCGGGGAGCTGTTTTTT. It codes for CASSRGGIVNTGELFF.

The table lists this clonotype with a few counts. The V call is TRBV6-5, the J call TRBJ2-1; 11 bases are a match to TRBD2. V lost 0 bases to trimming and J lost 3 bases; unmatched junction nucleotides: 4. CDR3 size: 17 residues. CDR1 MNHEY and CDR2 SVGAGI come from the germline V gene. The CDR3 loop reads CASSYSGSGRVYNEQFF. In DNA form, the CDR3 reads TGTGCCAGCAGTTACTCAGGTAGCGGGAGGGTCTACAATGAGCAGTTCTTC.

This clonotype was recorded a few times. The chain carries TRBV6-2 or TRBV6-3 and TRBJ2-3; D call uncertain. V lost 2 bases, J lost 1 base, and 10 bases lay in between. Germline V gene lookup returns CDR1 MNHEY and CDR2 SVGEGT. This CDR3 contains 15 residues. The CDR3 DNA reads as TGTGCCAGCAGTTACCACGGACCGGGCACAGATACGCAGTATTTT. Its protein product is CASSYHGPGTDTQYF.

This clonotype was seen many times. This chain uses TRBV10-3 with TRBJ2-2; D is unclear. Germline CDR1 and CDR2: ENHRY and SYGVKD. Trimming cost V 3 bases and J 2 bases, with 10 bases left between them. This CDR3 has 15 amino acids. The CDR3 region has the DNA TGTGCCATCAGTGAATATCGATTTAACACCGGGGAGCTGTTTTTT. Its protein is CAISEYRFNTGELFF.

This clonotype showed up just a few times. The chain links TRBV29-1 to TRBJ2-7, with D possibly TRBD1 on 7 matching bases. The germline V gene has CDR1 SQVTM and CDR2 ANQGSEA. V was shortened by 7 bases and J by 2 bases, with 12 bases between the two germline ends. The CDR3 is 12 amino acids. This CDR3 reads CSGGDRAYEQYF. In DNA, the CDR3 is TGCAGCGGGGGGGACAGAGCCTACGAGCAGTACTTC.

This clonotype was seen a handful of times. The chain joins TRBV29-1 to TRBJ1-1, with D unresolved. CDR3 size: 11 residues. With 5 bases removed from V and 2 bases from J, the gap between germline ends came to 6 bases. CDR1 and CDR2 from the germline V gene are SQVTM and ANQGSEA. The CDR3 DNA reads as TGCAGCGTTTCCGTTAACACTGAAGCTTTCTTT. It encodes CSVSVNTEAFF.

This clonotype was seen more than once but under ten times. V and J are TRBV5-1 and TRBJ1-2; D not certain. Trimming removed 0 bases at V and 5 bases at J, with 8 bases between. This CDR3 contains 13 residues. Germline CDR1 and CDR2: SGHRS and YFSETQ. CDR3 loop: CASSLATDYGYTF. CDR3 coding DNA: TGCGCCAGCAGCTTGGCGACGGATTATGGCTACACCTTC.

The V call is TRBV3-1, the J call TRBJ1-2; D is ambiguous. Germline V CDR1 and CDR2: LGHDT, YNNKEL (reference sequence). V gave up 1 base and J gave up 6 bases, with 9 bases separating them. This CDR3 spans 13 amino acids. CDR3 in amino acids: CASSQVGFNGYTF. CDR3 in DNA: TGTGCCAGCAGCCAAGTAGGGTTCAATGGCTACACCTTC. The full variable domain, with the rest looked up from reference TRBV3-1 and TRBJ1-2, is DTAVSQTPKYLVTQMGNDKSIKCEQNLGHDTMYWYKQDSKKFLKIMFSYNNKELIINETVPNRFSPKSPDKAHLNLHINSLELGDSAVYFCASSQVGFNGYTFGSGTRLTVV.

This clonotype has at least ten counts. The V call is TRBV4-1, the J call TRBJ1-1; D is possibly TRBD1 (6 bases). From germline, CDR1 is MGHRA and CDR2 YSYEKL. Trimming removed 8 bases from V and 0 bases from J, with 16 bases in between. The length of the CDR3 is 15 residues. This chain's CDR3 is CASGQKGGLNTEAFF. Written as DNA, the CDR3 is TGCGCCAGCGGTCAGAAAGGGGGTTTGAACACTGAAGCTTTCTTT.

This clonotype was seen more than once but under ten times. DNA for the CDR3: TGTGCCAGCTCATATCTACGGCCCAGAGGCAACACCGGGGAGCTGTTTTTT. Residues: CASSYLRPRGNTGELFF. The chain has TRBV18 and TRBJ2-2; D is undetermined. CDR1 is KGHSH, CDR2 LQKENI, per germline. The CDR3 consists of 17 residues. V shed 5 bases and J shed 2 bases, with 18 bases lying between them.

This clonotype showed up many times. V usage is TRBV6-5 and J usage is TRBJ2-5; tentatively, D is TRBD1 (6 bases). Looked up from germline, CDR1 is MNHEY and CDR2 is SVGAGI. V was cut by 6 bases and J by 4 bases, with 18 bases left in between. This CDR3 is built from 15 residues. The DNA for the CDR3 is TGTGCCAGCAGCTTGAACAGGGATCAGGGAGAGACCCAGTACTTC. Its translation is CASSLNRDQGETQYF.

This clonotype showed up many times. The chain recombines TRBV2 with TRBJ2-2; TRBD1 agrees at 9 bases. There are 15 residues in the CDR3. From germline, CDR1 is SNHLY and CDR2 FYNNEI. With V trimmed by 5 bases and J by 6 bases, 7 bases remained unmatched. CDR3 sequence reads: CASSRDRVKAGELFF. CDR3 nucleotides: TGTGCCAGCAGTCGGGACAGGGTAAAGGCCGGGGAGCTGTTTTTT.

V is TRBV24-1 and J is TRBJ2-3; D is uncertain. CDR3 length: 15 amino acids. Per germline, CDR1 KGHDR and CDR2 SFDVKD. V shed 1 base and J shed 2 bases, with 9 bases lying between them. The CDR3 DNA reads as TGTGCCACCAGTGATTTAACCGCCGCCACAGATACGCAGTATTTT. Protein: CATSDLTAATDTQYF.

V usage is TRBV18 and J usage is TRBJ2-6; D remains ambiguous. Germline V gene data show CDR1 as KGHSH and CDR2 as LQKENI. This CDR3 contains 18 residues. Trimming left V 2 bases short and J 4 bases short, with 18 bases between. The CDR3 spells CASSPAVGTPPGANVLTF. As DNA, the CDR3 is TGTGCCAGCTCACCAGCGGTCGGTACTCCTCCCGGGGCCAACGTCCTGACTTTC.

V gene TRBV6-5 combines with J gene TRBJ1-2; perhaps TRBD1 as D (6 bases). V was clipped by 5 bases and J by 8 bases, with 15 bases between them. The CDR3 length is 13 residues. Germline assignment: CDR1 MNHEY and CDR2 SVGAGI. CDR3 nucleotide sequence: TGTGCCAGCAGTAACCAGGGGATAGGCGGCTACACCTTC. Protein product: CASSNQGIGGYTF.

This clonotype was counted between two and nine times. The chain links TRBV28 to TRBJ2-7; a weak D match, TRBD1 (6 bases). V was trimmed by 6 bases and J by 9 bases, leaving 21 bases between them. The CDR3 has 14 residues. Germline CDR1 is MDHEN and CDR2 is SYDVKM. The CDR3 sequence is CASRSTGSGLVQYF. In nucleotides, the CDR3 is TGTGCCAGCAGAAGTACAGGGTCGGGTCTGGTGCAGTACTTC.

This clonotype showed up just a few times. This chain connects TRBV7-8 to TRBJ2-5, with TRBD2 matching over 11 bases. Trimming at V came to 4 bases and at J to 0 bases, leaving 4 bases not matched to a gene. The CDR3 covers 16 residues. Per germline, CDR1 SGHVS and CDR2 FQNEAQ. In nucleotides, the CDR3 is TGTGCCAGCAGCTCGACTAGCGGGAACTACCAAGAGACCCAGTACTTC. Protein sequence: CASSSTSGNYQETQYF.

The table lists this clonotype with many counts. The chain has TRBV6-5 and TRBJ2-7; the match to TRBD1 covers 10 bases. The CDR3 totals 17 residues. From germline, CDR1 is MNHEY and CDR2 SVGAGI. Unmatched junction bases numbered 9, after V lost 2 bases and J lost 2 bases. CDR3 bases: TGTGCCAGCAGTTACAATGCCCCCGGACAGGGGGCCTACGAGCAGTACTTC. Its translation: CASSYNAPGQGAYEQYF.

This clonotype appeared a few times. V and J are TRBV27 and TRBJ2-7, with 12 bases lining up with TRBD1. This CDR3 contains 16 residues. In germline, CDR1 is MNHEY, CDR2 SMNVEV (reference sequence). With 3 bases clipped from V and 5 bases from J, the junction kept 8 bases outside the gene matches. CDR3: CASSFLGTGGLDEQYF. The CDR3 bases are TGTGCCAGCAGTTTTCTCGGGACAGGGGGCCTGGACGAGCAGTACTTC.

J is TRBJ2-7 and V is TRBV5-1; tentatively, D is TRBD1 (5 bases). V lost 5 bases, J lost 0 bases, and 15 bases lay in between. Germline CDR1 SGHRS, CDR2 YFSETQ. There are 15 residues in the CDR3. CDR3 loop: CASSSPDSRSYEQYF. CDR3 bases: TGCGCCAGCAGTTCACCAGACAGCCGCTCCTACGAGCAGTACTTC.

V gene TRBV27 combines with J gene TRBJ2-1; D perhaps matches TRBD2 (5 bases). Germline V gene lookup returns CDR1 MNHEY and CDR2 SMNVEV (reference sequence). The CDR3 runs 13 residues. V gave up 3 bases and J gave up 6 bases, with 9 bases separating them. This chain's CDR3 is CASSLAGFNEQFF. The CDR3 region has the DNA TGTGCCAGCAGTTTGGCGGGCTTCAATGAGCAGTTCTTC.

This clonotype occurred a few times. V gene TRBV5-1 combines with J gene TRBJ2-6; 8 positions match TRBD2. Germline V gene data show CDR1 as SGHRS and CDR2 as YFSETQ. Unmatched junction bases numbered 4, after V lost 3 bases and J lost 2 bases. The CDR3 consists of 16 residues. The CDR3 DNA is TGCGCCAGCAGCTCGATTAGCGGGACTGGGGCCAACGTCCTGACTTTC. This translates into CASSSISGTGANVLTF.

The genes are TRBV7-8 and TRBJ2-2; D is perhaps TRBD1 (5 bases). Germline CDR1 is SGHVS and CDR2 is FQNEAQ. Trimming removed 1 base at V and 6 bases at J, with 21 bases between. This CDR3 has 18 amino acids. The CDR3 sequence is CASSLGVTETAQSGELFF. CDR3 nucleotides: TGTGCCAGCAGCTTAGGGGTGACTGAGACAGCTCAATCCGGGGAGCTGTTTTTT.

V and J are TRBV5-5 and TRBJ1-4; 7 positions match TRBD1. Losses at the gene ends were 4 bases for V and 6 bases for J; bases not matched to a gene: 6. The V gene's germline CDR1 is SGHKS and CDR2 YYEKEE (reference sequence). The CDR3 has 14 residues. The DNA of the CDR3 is TGTGCCAGCAGCCCTCGACAGGGACATGAAAAACTGTTTTTT. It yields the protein CASSPRQGHEKLFF.

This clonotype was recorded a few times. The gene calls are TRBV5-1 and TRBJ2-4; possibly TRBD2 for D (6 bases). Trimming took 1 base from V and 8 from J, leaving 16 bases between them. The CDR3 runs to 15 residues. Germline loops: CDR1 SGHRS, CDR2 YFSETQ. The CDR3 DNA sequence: TGCGCCAGCAGCTTGTTCGGGAGTAGGATGGACATTCAGTACTTC. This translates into CASSLFGSRMDIQYF.

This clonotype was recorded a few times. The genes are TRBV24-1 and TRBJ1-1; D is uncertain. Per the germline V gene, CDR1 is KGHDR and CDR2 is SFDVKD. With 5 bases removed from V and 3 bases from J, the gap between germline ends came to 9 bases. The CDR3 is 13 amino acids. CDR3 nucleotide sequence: TGTGCCACCAGTGCCGGAGGATACACTGAAGCTTTCTTT. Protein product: CATSAGGYTEAFF.

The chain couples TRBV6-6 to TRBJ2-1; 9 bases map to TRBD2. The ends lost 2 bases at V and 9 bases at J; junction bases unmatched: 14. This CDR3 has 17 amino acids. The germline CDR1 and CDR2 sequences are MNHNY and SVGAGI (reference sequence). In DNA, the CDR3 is TGTGCCAGCAGTTACGGCGGTAGCGGGAGAACCCATACTGAGCAGTTCTTC. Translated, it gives CASSYGGSGRTHTEQFF.